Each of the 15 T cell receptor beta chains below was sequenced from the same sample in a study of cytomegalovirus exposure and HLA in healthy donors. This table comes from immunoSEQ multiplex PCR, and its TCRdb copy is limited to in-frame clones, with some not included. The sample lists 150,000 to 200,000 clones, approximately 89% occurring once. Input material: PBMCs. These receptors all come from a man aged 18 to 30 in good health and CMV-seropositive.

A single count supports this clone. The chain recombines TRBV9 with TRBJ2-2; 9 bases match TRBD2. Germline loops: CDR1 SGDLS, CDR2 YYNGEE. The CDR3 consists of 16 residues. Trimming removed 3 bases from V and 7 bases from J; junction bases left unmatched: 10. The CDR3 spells CASSARASGVGGELFF. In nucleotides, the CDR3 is TGTGCCAGCAGCGCCCGAGCTAGCGGGGTAGGCGGGGAGCTGTTTTTT.

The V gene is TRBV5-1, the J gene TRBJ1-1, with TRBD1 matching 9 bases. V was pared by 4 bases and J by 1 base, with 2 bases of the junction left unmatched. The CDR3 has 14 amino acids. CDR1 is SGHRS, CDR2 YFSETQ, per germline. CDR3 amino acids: CASSGGQGNTEAFF. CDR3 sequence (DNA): TGCGCCAGCAGCGGGGGACAGGGGAACACTGAAGCTTTCTTT.

CDR3 DNA: TGTGCCAGCAGTCGGGTTTTGGGGGGTCGGTTTTCGAGAGCTTTCTTT. Protein: CASSRVLGGRFSRAFF. This chain uses TRBV7-9 with TRBJ1-1; tentative D call: TRBD1 (5 bases). Germline V CDR1 and CDR2: SEHNR, FQNEAQ (reference sequence). There are 16 residues in the CDR3. Deletions cut 6 bases from V and 10 bases from J, with 27 bases between.

CDR3 sequence: CASRRRQGAYGANVLTF. The CDR3 nucleotides read TGTGCCAGCAGACGACGACAGGGGGCGTATGGGGCCAACGTCCTGACTTTC. V is TRBV7-2 and J is TRBJ2-6; 10 positions match TRBD1. The CDR3 covers 17 residues. V gave up 6 bases and J gave up 3 bases; unmatched junction bases: 8. The germline V gene encodes CDR1 SGHTA and CDR2 FQGNSA. The complete variable domain, with remaining parts taken from reference TRBV7-2 and TRBJ2-6, reads GAGVSQSPSNKVTEKGKDVELRCDPISGHTALYWYRQSLGQGLEFLIYFQGNSAPDKSGLPSDRFSAERTGGSVSTLTIQRTQQEDSAVYLCASRRRQGAYGANVLTFGAGSRLTVL.

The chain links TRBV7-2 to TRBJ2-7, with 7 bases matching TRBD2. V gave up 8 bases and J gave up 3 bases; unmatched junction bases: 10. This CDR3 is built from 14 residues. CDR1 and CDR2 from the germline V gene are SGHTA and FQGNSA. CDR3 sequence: CASLKGGGNYEQYF. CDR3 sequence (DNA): TGTGCCAGCCTAAAGGGCGGGGGTAACTACGAGCAGTACTTC.

CDR3 coding DNA: TGTGCCAGCAGCTTGGGGGGTTGGGAGTTGAGCCCCTCCTACGAGCAGTACTTC. Residues: CASSLGGWELSPSYEQYF. The chain has TRBV5-6 and TRBJ2-7; possible D gene TRBD2, 5 bases. Germline CDR1 is SGHDT and CDR2 is YYEEEE. The length of the CDR3 is 18 residues. Trimming took 0 bases from V and 0 from J, leaving 19 bases between them.

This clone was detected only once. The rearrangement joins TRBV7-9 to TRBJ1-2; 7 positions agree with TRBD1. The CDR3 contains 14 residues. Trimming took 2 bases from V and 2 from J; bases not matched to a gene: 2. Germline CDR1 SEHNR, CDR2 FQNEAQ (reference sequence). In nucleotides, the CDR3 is TGTGCCAGCAGCTTAAGACAGGGAAACTATGGCTACACCTTC. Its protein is CASSLRQGNYGYTF.

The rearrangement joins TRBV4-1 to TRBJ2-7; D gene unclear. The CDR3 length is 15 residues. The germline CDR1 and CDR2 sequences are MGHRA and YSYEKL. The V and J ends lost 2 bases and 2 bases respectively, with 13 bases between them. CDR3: CASSQKRGAAYEQYF. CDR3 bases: TGCGCCAGCAGCCAAAAGCGTGGCGCAGCCTACGAGCAGTACTTC.

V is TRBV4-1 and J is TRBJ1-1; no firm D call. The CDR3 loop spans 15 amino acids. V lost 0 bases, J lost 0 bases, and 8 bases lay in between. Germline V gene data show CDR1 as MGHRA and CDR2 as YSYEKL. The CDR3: CASSQDSDLNTEAFF. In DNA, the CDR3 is TGCGCCAGCAGCCAAGACAGCGATTTGAACACTGAAGCTTTCTTT.

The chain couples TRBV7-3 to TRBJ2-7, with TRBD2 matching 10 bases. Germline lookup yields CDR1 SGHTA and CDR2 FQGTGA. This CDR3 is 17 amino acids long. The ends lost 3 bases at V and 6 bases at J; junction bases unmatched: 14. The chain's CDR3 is CASSFLRPSGRAGEQYF. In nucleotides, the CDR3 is TGTGCCAGCAGCTTTCTTAGGCCTAGCGGGAGAGCTGGCGAGCAGTACTTC.

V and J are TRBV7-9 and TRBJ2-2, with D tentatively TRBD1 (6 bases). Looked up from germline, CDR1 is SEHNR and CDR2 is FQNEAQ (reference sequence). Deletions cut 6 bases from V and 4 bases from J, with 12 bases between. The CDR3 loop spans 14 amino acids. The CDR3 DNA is TGTGCCAGCAGGATCGCAGGGGTCACCGGGGAGCTGTTTTTT. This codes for CASRIAGVTGELFF. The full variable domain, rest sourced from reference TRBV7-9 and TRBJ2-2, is DTGVSQNPRHKITKRGQNVTFRCDPISEHNRLYWYRQTLGQGPEFLTYFQNEAQLEKSRLLSDRFSAERPKGSFSTLEIQRTEQGDSAMYLCASRIAGVTGELFFGEGSRLTVL.

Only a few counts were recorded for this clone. Here the CDR3 DNA reads TGTGCCAGCAGCTTACAGAGCGGGGGCTTTTACAATGAGCAGTTCTTC. It codes for CASSLQSGGFYNEQFF. The rearrangement uses TRBV7-2 and TRBJ2-1; the match to TRBD2 covers 8 bases. The CDR3 has 16 amino acids. From germline, CDR1 is SGHTA and CDR2 FQGNSA. Trimming cost V 2 bases and J 4 bases; bases outside gene matches: 7. Full variable domain (outside the CDR3, taken from reference TRBV7-2 and TRBJ2-1): GAGVSQSPSNKVTEKGKDVELRCDPISGHTALYWYRQSLGQGLEFLIYFQGNSAPDKSGLPSDRFSAERTGGSVSTLTIQRTQQEDSAVYLCASSLQSGGFYNEQFFGPGTRLTVL.

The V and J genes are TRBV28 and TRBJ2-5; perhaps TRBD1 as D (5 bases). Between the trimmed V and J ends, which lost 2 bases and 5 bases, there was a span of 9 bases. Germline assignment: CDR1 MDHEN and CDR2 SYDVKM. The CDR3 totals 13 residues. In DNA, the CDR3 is TGTGCCAGCAGTTTAGGACAATGGGAGACCCAGTACTTC. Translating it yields CASSLGQWETQYF.

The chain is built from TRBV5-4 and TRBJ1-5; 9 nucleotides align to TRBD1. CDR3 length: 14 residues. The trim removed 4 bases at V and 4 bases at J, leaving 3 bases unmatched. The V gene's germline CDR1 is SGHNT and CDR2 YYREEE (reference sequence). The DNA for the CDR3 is TGTGCCAGCAGCCCCGGGACAGGGAATCAGCCCCAGCATTTT. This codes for CASSPGTGNQPQHF.

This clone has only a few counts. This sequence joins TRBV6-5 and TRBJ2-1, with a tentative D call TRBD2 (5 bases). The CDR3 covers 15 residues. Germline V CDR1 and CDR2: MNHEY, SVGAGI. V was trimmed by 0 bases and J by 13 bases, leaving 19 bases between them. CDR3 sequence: CASSYSTDSTLPQFF. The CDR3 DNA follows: TGTGCCAGCAGTTACTCAACGGACTCAACGTTGCCCCAGTTCTTC.